The 15 T cell receptor beta chains listed next were all sequenced from one sample in a study of blood T cell repertoires in COVID-19. Here immunoSEQ multiplex PCR was the method, and the copy in TCRdb shows in-frame clones only, minus some. Of roughly 100,000 clones in the sample, around 84% are singletons; the top ten hold approximately 2.1%. The sequencing input was peripheral blood. All receptors come from a human donor in a cohort sampled during active COVID-19.

This chain connects TRBV6-5 to TRBJ2-5; 12 bases fit TRBD2. The CDR3 extends over 15 amino acids. CDR1 is MNHEY, CDR2 SVGAGI, per germline. V was clipped by 6 bases and J by 2 bases; unmatched bases: 4. CDR3 region: CASRRTSGTQETQYF. For the CDR3, the DNA is TGTGCCAGCAGGCGGACTAGCGGGACACAAGAGACCCAGTACTTC.

The chain is built from TRBV9 and TRBJ2-3; D is possibly TRBD2 (6 bases). CDR1 and CDR2 (germline): SGDLS, YYNGEE. Trimming took 4 bases from V and 0 from J, leaving 21 bases between them. The CDR3 runs 18 residues. The CDR3 nucleotides read TGTGCCAGCAGCCTCGGAAGAGGTCTAGCGATTAGCACAGATACGCAGTATTTT. Translated, it gives CASSLGRGLAISTDTQYF.

This clone has only a few counts. The chain links TRBV7-9 to TRBJ2-3; D uncertain. The germline V and J ends were trimmed by 3 bases and 2 bases, with 18 bases remaining between them. The germline V gene encodes CDR1 SEHNR and CDR2 FQNEAQ (reference sequence). This CDR3 spans 17 amino acids. CDR3 sequence: CASSFRDQYPYTDTQYF. CDR3 nucleotides: TGTGCCAGCAGCTTCCGAGATCAATACCCTTACACAGATACGCAGTATTTT. Filled out from reference TRBV7-9 and TRBJ2-3, the complete variable domain reads DTGVSQNPRHKITKRGQNVTFRCDPISEHNRLYWYRQTLGQGPEFLTYFQNEAQLEKSRLLSDRFSAERPKGSFSTLEIQRTEQGDSAMYLCASSFRDQYPYTDTQYFGPGTRLTVL.

V is TRBV5-1 and J is TRBJ2-5; 9 bases fit TRBD2. CDR1 SGHRS and CDR2 YFSETQ come from the germline V gene. The CDR3 consists of 17 residues. With 0 bases clipped from V and 4 bases from J, the junction kept 10 bases outside the gene matches. The CDR3 bases are TGCGCCAGCAGCTTGGAGGGGCGCGGGAGGGCCGGAGAGACCCAGTACTTC. This codes for CASSLEGRGRAGETQYF.

V and J are TRBV2 and TRBJ1-1, with 9 bases that match TRBD1. This CDR3 has 12 amino acids. Germline V gene lookup returns CDR1 SNHLY and CDR2 FYNNEI. V gave up 6 bases and J gave up 11 bases; unmatched junction bases: 7. CDR3 nucleotide sequence: TGTGCCAGCAGCGCGGGGACAGGGAGGGCTTTCTTT. As protein: CASSAGTGRAFF.

The chain employs TRBV5-1 and TRBJ2-1; a possible D gene is TRBD1 (5 bases). The CDR3 loop spans 15 amino acids. Germline V gives CDR1 SGHRS, CDR2 YFSETQ. The ends were cut back, 4 bases at V and 9 bases at J, with 20 bases in the middle. This CDR3 reads CASSTIQGPAGEQFF. DNA for the CDR3: TGCGCCAGCAGCACAATCCAGGGCCCCGCCGGTGAGCAGTTCTTC.

The rearrangement links TRBV10-3 to TRBJ1-5, with a possible D match to TRBD1 (6 bases). The CDR3 has 14 residues. Trimming left V 7 bases short and J 2 bases short, with 12 bases between. CDR1 and CDR2 from the germline V gene are ENHRY and SYGVKD. The CDR3 coding sequence is TGTGCCATCAAGGGGGGGGGTGGCAATCAGCCCCAGCATTTT. Residues: CAIKGGGGNQPQHF.

The chain joins TRBV6-4 to TRBJ2-3; 8 nucleotides align to TRBD2. Germline assignment: CDR1 MRHNA and CDR2 SNTAGT. The V segment lost 4 bases and the J segment 0 bases; nucleotides outside the gene matches: 3. The CDR3 covers 15 residues. The CDR3 spells CASSAIAGSTDTQYF. The DNA of the CDR3 is TGTGCCAGCAGTGCCATAGCGGGGAGCACAGATACGCAGTATTTT.

This chain joins TRBV6-5 and TRBJ2-1; 7 bases align to TRBD1. The CDR3 length is 14 residues. Germline CDR1 is MNHEY and CDR2 is SVGAGI. V shed 6 bases and J 7 bases; nucleotides not matched to a gene: 9. This CDR3 is CASRPRGGLNEQFF. The CDR3 bases are TGTGCCAGCAGGCCTCGAGGGGGCCTTAATGAGCAGTTCTTC.

The chain couples TRBV21-1 to TRBJ1-2; the table names TRBD1, a call not compared with the DNA. TRBV21-1 is a pseudogene segment. The CDR3 consists of 17 residues. CDR3 nucleotides: TGTGCCAGCAGCAAATCCCCAGGTCCGGACATAGCCTATGGCTACACCTTC. This gives the protein CASSKSPGPDIAYGYTF.

This chain joins TRBV2 and TRBJ2-3; 10 bases are a match to TRBD1. This CDR3 region has 14 residues. Germline trimming cut 8 bases from V and 5 bases from J; bases unmatched to any gene: 7. CDR1 is SNHLY and CDR2 is FYNNEI in the germline V gene. The CDR3 sequence is CASARDRGVDTQYF. Here the CDR3 DNA reads TGTGCCAGCGCGAGGGACAGGGGAGTAGATACGCAGTATTTT.

V gene TRBV6-1 combines with J gene TRBJ1-2; a possible D gene is TRBD1 (5 bases). The CDR3 loop spans 14 amino acids. V lost 0 bases, J lost 8 bases, and 13 bases lay in between. Looked up from germline, CDR1 is MNHNS and CDR2 is SASEGT. CDR3 in DNA: TGTGCCAGCAGTGAAGCCATCCACCGGGGGGGCTACACCTTC. Amino acids: CASSEAIHRGGYTF.

The chain combines TRBV9 with TRBJ1-6; a possible D gene is TRBD1 (5 bases). Germline CDR1 is SGDLS and CDR2 is YYNGEE. The germline V and J ends were trimmed by 4 bases and 0 bases, with 20 bases remaining between them. The CDR3 is 19 amino acids. CDR3 sequence reads: CASSFHRDSGPSYNSPLHF. The CDR3 region has the DNA TGTGCCAGCAGCTTTCACCGGGACTCCGGACCCTCCTATAATTCACCCCTCCACTTT.

This chain connects TRBV5-1 to TRBJ2-2; 14 positions agree with TRBD2. Germline V CDR1 and CDR2: SGHRS, YFSETQ. The V segment lost 4 bases and the J segment 5 bases; nucleotides outside the gene matches: 4. The CDR3 is made up of 16 amino acids. For the CDR3, the DNA is TGCGCCAGCAGCGTAGGACTAGCGGGAGGAACCGGGGAGCTGTTTTTT. This translates into CASSVGLAGGTGELFF. The full variable domain, rest sourced from reference TRBV5-1 and TRBJ2-2, is KAGVTQTPRYLIKTRGQQVTLSCSPISGHRSVSWYQQTPGQGLQFLFEYFSETQRNKGNFPGRFSGRQFSNSRSEMNVSTLELGDSALYLCASSVGLAGGTGELFFGEGSRLTVL.

This rearrangement joins TRBV27 to TRBJ1-6; D uncertain. With 3 bases removed from V and 7 bases from J, the gap between germline ends came to 7 bases. Per the germline V gene, CDR1 is MNHEY and CDR2 is SMNVEV (reference sequence). This CDR3 spans 13 amino acids. In nucleotides, the CDR3 is TGTGCCAGCAGTTTGTACAGAAATTCACCCCTCCACTTT. Encoded protein: CASSLYRNSPLHF.